The 29 T cell receptor beta chains listed next were all sequenced from one sample in a study of OX40 agonist ivuxolimab in advanced cancers. Preparation of the library involved the immunoSEQ multiplex PCR assay. Drawn from immuneACCESS, this table holds only the in-frame rearrangements with V and J called that TCRdb kept. Clones are partly lost; checked studies trace under half to an unresolved V gene and leave the rest unexplained. Here the sample has tens of thousands of clones; roughly 90% occur a single time. The leading ten clones occupy 8% to 10% of the sample. Sequencing was performed on CD4+ or CD8+ T cells sorted from blood, taken in a trial of the OX40 agonist ivuxolimab. The receptors derive from an adult with an advanced solid tumor such as melanoma, head and neck, liver or kidney cancer.

The rearrangement joins TRBV18 to TRBJ2-2, with a tentative D call TRBD1 (5 bases). CDR3 length: 14 amino acids. V shed 3 bases and J shed 4 bases, with 9 bases lying between them. Looked up from germline, CDR1 is KGHSH and CDR2 is LQKENI. The CDR3 here is CASSPRTITGELFF. The CDR3 DNA sequence: TGTGCCAGCTCACCCAGGACAATCACCGGGGAGCTGTTTTTT.

This rearrangement joins TRBV4-2 to TRBJ2-3; D ambiguous. This CDR3 has 17 amino acids. Trimming removed 4 bases from V and 3 bases from J, with 20 bases in between. Per the germline V gene, CDR1 is LGHNA and CDR2 is YNFKEQ. The CDR3 bases are TGTGCCAGCAGCCGCGTTGGACCGAGTACCCTTACAGATACGCAGTATTTT. Amino acids: CASSRVGPSTLTDTQYF.

The chain employs TRBV27 and TRBJ2-2, with D tentatively TRBD1 (6 bases). CDR1 is MNHEY and CDR2 is SMNVEV in the germline V gene (reference sequence). The CDR3 has 15 residues. Trimming shortened V by 5 bases and J by 4 bases, and 14 bases separated the two germline ends. CDR3 coding DNA: TGTGCCAGCAGTCTCTTGGGACATCCCACCGGGGAGCTGTTTTTT. It encodes CASSLLGHPTGELFF.

The V gene is TRBV27, the J gene TRBJ2-2, with D perhaps TRBD1 (8 bases). This CDR3 region has 15 residues. Germline CDR1 reads MNHEY; CDR2 reads SMNVEV (reference sequence). With 3 bases removed from V and 7 bases from J, the gap between germline ends came to 15 bases. The CDR3, as DNA: TGTGCCAGCAGTTTGAGACAGGGGAGGGGCGGGGAGCTGTTTTTT. Translated, it gives CASSLRQGRGGELFF.

The J gene is TRBJ2-2, the V gene TRBV6-6; a possible D gene is TRBD1 (6 bases). The CDR3 runs 15 residues. Per germline, CDR1 MNHNY and CDR2 SVGAGI (reference sequence). V lost 0 bases and J lost 7, with 12 bases in between. The CDR3 sequence: CASSYSGQGHGELFF. For the CDR3, the DNA is TGTGCCAGCAGTTACTCGGGGCAGGGGCACGGGGAGCTGTTTTTT.

This clone appeared a single time. The chain combines TRBV28 with TRBJ1-4; D gene uncertain. CDR1 and CDR2 from the germline V gene are MDHEN and SYDVKM. The ends were cut back, 5 bases at V and 7 bases at J, with 17 bases in the middle. The CDR3 extends over 15 amino acids. This CDR3 is CASSPGREIGEKLFF. As DNA, the CDR3 is TGTGCCAGCAGTCCAGGTCGTGAAATTGGTGAAAAACTGTTTTTT.

V and J are TRBV5-1 and TRBJ1-1; possibly TRBD1 for D (5 bases). This CDR3 contains 13 residues. V lost 4 bases, J lost 3 bases, and 10 bases lay in between. Germline V gene lookup returns CDR1 SGHRS and CDR2 YFSETQ. The CDR3 DNA follows: TGCGCCAGCAGCGCCGGGGGGGACACTGAAGCTTTCTTT. Translation gives CASSAGGDTEAFF. Supplemented by reference TRBV5-1 and TRBJ1-1, the full variable domain reads KAGVTQTPRYLIKTRGQQVTLSCSPISGHRSVSWYQQTPGQGLQFLFEYFSETQRNKGNFPGRFSGRQFSNSRSEMNVSTLELGDSALYLCASSAGGDTEAFFGQGTRLTVV.

This clone was found once. The chain is built from TRBV5-1 and TRBJ2-3; maybe TRBD2 (6 bases). Germline V gives CDR1 SGHRS, CDR2 YFSETQ. V lost 1 base to trimming and J lost 6 bases, with 9 bases between them. The CDR3 length is 13 residues. The CDR3 loop reads CASSLWGVDTQYF. The CDR3 coding sequence is TGCGCCAGCAGCTTGTGGGGGGTTGATACGCAGTATTTT.

The V and J genes are TRBV28 and TRBJ2-3; tentative D call: TRBD2 (7 bases). Trimming cost V 7 bases and J 2 bases, with 13 bases left between them. The CDR3 has 14 amino acids. The V gene's germline CDR1 is MDHEN and CDR2 SYDVKM. The CDR3 coding sequence is TGTGCCAGCACCCTAGGGGGGGACACAGATACGCAGTATTTT. It encodes CASTLGGDTDTQYF. The full variable domain, in which reference TRBV28 and TRBJ2-3 provide the parts outside the CDR3, is DVKVTQSSRYLVKRTGEKVFLECVQDMDHENMFWYRQDPGLGLRLIYFSYDVKMKEKGDIPEGYSVSREKKERFSLILESASTNQTSMYLCASTLGGDTDTQYFGPGTRLTVL.

This clone appeared a few times. V is TRBV19 and J is TRBJ1-5; D is undetermined. Germline V gene lookup returns CDR1 LNHDA and CDR2 SQIVND (reference sequence). The V end lost 3 bases, the J end lost 5 bases, and 5 bases lay between the germline ends. The CDR3 runs to 12 residues. CDR3 sequence (DNA): TGTGCCAGTAGTATTAGGGATCAGCCCCAGCATTTT. Protein product: CASSIRDQPQHF.

This sequence joins TRBV5-1 and TRBJ2-5; 7 nucleotides align to TRBD2. The CDR3 length is 15 residues. Germline CDR1 is SGHRS and CDR2 is YFSETQ. With 2 bases clipped from V and 1 base from J, the junction kept 5 bases outside the gene matches. Here the CDR3 reads CASSFASGLQETQYF. The CDR3 DNA is TGCGCCAGCAGCTTCGCTAGCGGCCTCCAAGAGACCCAGTACTTC.

The J gene is TRBJ1-2, the V gene TRBV19; D is undetermined. Between the trimmed V and J ends, which lost 3 bases and 6 bases, there was a span of 8 bases. The CDR3 extends over 12 amino acids. The germline V gene encodes CDR1 LNHDA and CDR2 SQIVND (reference sequence). This CDR3 reads CASSMAVNGYTF. As DNA, the CDR3 is TGTGCCAGTAGTATGGCAGTAAATGGCTACACCTTC.

This clone has a handful of counts. V gene TRBV5-4 combines with J gene TRBJ1-1; D remains unclear. V lost 3 bases and J lost 6, with 15 bases in between. The germline V gene has CDR1 SGHNT and CDR2 YYREEE (reference sequence). The CDR3 extends over 14 amino acids. For the CDR3, the DNA is TGTGCCAGCAGCTCGCTAGACATTTACCCTGAAGCTTTCTTT. Its protein is CASSSLDIYPEAFF.

V and J are TRBV18 and TRBJ2-1, with 7 bases matching TRBD2. Trimming at V came to 6 bases and at J to 8 bases, leaving 7 bases not matched to a gene. The length of the CDR3 is 13 residues. Germline V gives CDR1 KGHSH, CDR2 LQKENI. Here the CDR3 DNA reads TGTGCCAGCTCCCGACGGGGGGTCGATGAGCAGTTCTTC. Amino acid sequence: CASSRRGVDEQFF.

The chain links TRBV28 to TRBJ2-3; 7 nucleotides agree with TRBD1. Per the germline V gene, CDR1 is MDHEN and CDR2 is SYDVKM. The CDR3 length is 15 residues. Trimming at V came to 5 bases and at J to 5 bases, leaving 10 bases not matched to a gene. The CDR3 DNA reads TGTGCCAGCAGTGTTCCGGGACAGTCAAGAGATACGCAGTATTTT. Encoded protein: CASSVPGQSRDTQYF.

This chain connects TRBV11-2 to TRBJ2-7; D ambiguous. This CDR3 is built from 12 residues. Trimming took off 0 bases at V and 1 base at J, with 1 base between the two ends. Germline-derived CDR1 and CDR2 are SGHAT and FQNNGV. The CDR3 DNA sequence: TGTGCCAGCAGCTTAGATTCCTACGAGCAGTACTTC. Translation: CASSLDSYEQYF.

In DNA, the CDR3 is TGTGCCAGCGGGCGGGATCCCACCTACAATGAGCAGTTCTTC. Encoded protein: CASGRDPTYNEQFF. This chain links TRBV28 with TRBJ2-1, with D maybe TRBD2 (6 bases). This CDR3 is 14 amino acids long. Trimming cost V 8 bases and J 2 bases, with 13 bases left between them. Germline CDR1 and CDR2: MDHEN and SYDVKM.

Of note for this clone: One end of the junction is discordant with germline, which a read error may explain. The rearrangement uses TRBV18 and TRBJ2-1; no clear D. This CDR3 spans 12 amino acids. Germline V gene sequence: CDR1 KGHSH, CDR2 LQKENI. CDR3 DNA: TGTGCCAGCTCAGATATATACAATGGGCAGTTCTTC. This encodes CASSDIYNGQFF.

This sequence joins TRBV5-1 and TRBJ2-7, with D maybe TRBD1 (5 bases). CDR3 length: 15 amino acids. Germline lookup yields CDR1 SGHRS and CDR2 YFSETQ. Trimming left V 2 bases short and J 2 bases short, with 14 bases between. CDR3: CASSFTGHLTYEQYF. Here the CDR3 DNA reads TGCGCCAGCAGCTTCACAGGTCACTTAACCTACGAGCAGTACTTC.

V usage is TRBV7-2 and J usage is TRBJ2-3; TRBD2 matches at 14 bases. The CDR3 runs to 17 residues. V shed 4 bases, J shed 4 bases, and the junction held 7 bases outside the gene matches. CDR1 is SGHTA and CDR2 is FQGNSA in the germline V gene. CDR3 residues: CASSSRTSGRNPDTQYF. CDR3 nucleotides: TGTGCCAGCAGCTCCAGGACTAGCGGGAGGAATCCAGATACGCAGTATTTT.

A single count supports this clone. The chain recombines TRBV21-1 with TRBJ2-1. TRBV21-1 is shown as a pseudogene. The CDR3 totals 14 residues. The CDR3 nucleotides are TGTGCCAGCAGCAAGGCGTCGCATTACAATGAGCAGTTCTTC. Translation gives CASSKASHYNEQFF.

This clone was detected only a few times. V usage is TRBV5-1 and J usage is TRBJ2-7; TRBD2 aligns across 7 bases. The CDR3 has 12 residues. The V and J ends lost 7 bases and 5 bases, in that order; junction bases with no gene match: 6. The germline gives CDR1 SGHRS, CDR2 YFSETQ. The CDR3 coding sequence is TGCGCCAGCGGCGGGAGAAGACACGAGCAGTACTTC. It yields the protein CASGGRRHEQYF. Full variable domain (rest looked up from reference TRBV5-1 and TRBJ2-7): KAGVTQTPRYLIKTRGQQVTLSCSPISGHRSVSWYQQTPGQGLQFLFEYFSETQRNKGNFPGRFSGRQFSNSRSEMNVSTLELGDSALYLCASGGRRHEQYFGPGTRLTVT.

The V gene is TRBV15, the J gene TRBJ1-2; D unclear. The V and J ends lost 4 bases and 0 bases respectively, with 6 bases between them. Germline values: CDR1 LNHNV, CDR2 YYDKDF (reference sequence). The CDR3 is made up of 13 amino acids. CDR3 sequence (DNA): TGTGCCACCAGCACAGTTCCTAACTATGGCTACACCTTC. As protein: CATSTVPNYGYTF.

This chain uses TRBV5-1 with TRBJ2-2; tentatively, D is TRBD2 (5 bases). CDR3 length: 15 residues. Germline assignment: CDR1 SGHRS and CDR2 YFSETQ. V lost 4 bases, J lost 6 bases, and 16 bases lay in between. The CDR3 DNA follows: TGCGCCAGCAGCCCCCTCCTCACTAGTCCCGGGGAGCTGTTTTTT. Translating it yields CASSPLLTSPGELFF.

The chain recombines TRBV5-6 with TRBJ2-5; TRBD1 might be the D (5 bases). CDR1 is SGHDT, CDR2 YYEEEE, per germline. The CDR3 consists of 15 residues. Trimming stripped 4 bases from V and 3 bases from J, with 16 bases between. The CDR3 sequence is CASSLLGADEETQYF. The CDR3 DNA follows: TGTGCCAGCAGCCTCCTTGGGGCGGACGAAGAGACCCAGTACTTC.

CDR3 nucleotide sequence: TGCGCCAGCAGTGGGTCGCAGGGCAGCTCCTACAATGAGCAGTTCTTC. Residues: CASSGSQGSSYNEQFF. This chain joins TRBV10-2 and TRBJ2-1, with D possibly matching TRBD1 (5 bases). The CDR3 is made up of 16 amino acids. Germline loops: CDR1 WSHSY, CDR2 SAAADI. Trimming shortened V by 4 bases and J by 0 bases, and 13 bases separated the two germline ends.

The genes are TRBV4-2 and TRBJ2-3; perhaps TRBD2 as D (6 bases). Trimming removed 0 bases from V and 3 bases from J, with 7 bases in between. Germline CDR1 LGHNA, CDR2 YNFKEQ. The CDR3 is 14 amino acids. The CDR3 DNA reads as TGTGCCAGCAGCCAAGATCGGGGGACAGATACGCAGTATTTT. Amino acid sequence: CASSQDRGTDTQYF.

This clone was seen just once. This rearrangement joins TRBV28 to TRBJ2-6, with a tentative D call TRBD1 (6 bases). Germline V lookup: CDR1 MDHEN, CDR2 SYDVKM. The CDR3 sequence is 16 residues long. Deletions cut 2 bases from V and 4 bases from J, with 12 bases between. DNA for the CDR3: TGTGCCAGCAGTTTACTGGGGGCGGGCGGGGCCAACGTCCTGACTTTC. Translation: CASSLLGAGGANVLTF.

This rearrangement joins TRBV4-2 to TRBJ1-4; tentatively, D is TRBD1 (6 bases). Germline CDR1 and CDR2: LGHNA and YNFKEQ. V dropped 4 bases and J dropped 0 bases, with 12 bases sitting between them. The CDR3 covers 16 residues. The CDR3 bases are TGTGCCAGCAGCCGAACACAGGGTCCAACTAATGAAAAACTGTTTTTT. It codes for CASSRTQGPTNEKLFF.